The sequence of this T cell receptor beta chain was determined in a study of shared clonotypes between healthy human individuals. The healthy adult donors were HIV-negative and reported no recent acute infections or vaccinations. The material for each subset, its genomic DNA, was split evenly across several immunoSEQ plates. Original methodology: Junction-only sequences produced by ImmunoSEQ had no quality scores, so filtering differed. Sequencing used immunoSEQ multiplex PCR; TCRdb keeps in-frame clones, though not all of them. Clonal size and the V and J genes are those of that table, whereas D and trimming came from the DNA. This table has over a million clones, around 97% appearing once. Points from the study as a whole: In several donors, about 5% of naive CD4 clonotypes appeared in common.

About this clone: Its antigen is not identified.

The sequence came from a man aged 25-45 years in good health. Sequenced material: naive CD4+ T cells sorted from blood. Subset given: CD45RA+ positively selected.

In nucleotides, the CDR3 is TGTGCCAGCTCTCGGACAGTCCAAGAGACCCAGTACTTC. This encodes CASSRTVQETQYF. The chain links TRBV25-1 to TRBJ2-5; D perhaps matches TRBD1 (6 bases). This CDR3 spans 13 amino acids. Trimming cost V 8 bases and J 1 base, with 11 bases left between them. Germline CDR1 reads MGHDK; CDR2 reads SYGVNS.